The next 15 T cell receptor beta chains were all read from a single sample in a study of OX40 agonist ivuxolimab in advanced cancers. The method was immunoSEQ multiplex PCR; TCRdb's version includes in-frame clones alone and lacks a portion of them. Of roughly 89,000 clones listed, about 86% were seen once; the top ten hold under 7.5%. Sample: CD4+ or CD8+ T cells sorted from blood, taken in a trial of the OX40 agonist ivuxolimab. The receptor set was obtained from an adult with an advanced solid tumor such as melanoma, head and neck, liver or kidney cancer.

V usage is TRBV6-1 and J usage is TRBJ2-7, with D tentatively TRBD2 (7 bases). Germline V gene sequence: CDR1 MNHNS, CDR2 SASEGT. V was shortened by 6 bases and J by 0 bases, with 12 bases between the two germline ends. The CDR3 sequence is 14 residues long. The CDR3 loop reads CASRGGPPSYEQYF. The CDR3 DNA reads as TGTGCCAGCAGGGGGGGGCCCCCCTCCTACGAGCAGTACTTC.

This chain joins TRBV30 and TRBJ2-2; 9 nucleotides align to TRBD1. The ends lost 0 bases at V and 5 bases at J; junction bases unmatched: 1. CDR1 is GTSNPN and CDR2 is SVGIG in the germline V gene (reference sequence). This CDR3 is 14 amino acids long. CDR3 DNA: TGTGCCTGGAGTGTACAGGGGGCAACCGGGGAGCTGTTTTTT. Protein: CAWSVQGATGELFF. The whole variable domain, remainder taken from reference TRBV30 and TRBJ2-2, is SQTIHQWPATLVQPVGSPLSLECTVEGTSNPNLYWYRQAAGRGLQLLFYSVGIGQISSEVPQNLSASRPQDRQFILSSKKLLLSDSGFYLCAWSVQGATGELFFGEGSRLTVL.

The chain recombines TRBV6-5 with TRBJ2-5, with D possibly being TRBD2 (6 bases). Germline CDR1 MNHEY, CDR2 SVGAGI. This CDR3 has 16 amino acids. Trimming pared 0 bases from V and 6 bases from J, leaving 17 bases between. This CDR3 is CASSYSPEGGPKTQYF. The CDR3 nucleotides read TGTGCCAGCAGTTACTCCCCGGAGGGAGGCCCCAAGACCCAGTACTTC.

V is TRBV7-2 and J is TRBJ2-3; D is ambiguous. The germline V gene encodes CDR1 SGHTA and CDR2 FQGNSA. Trimming removed 0 bases from V and 2 bases from J, with 6 bases in between. The CDR3 totals 14 residues. This CDR3 is CASSLAVITDTQYF. The CDR3 coding sequence is TGTGCCAGCAGCTTAGCTGTGATCACAGATACGCAGTATTTT.

This chain joins TRBV27 and TRBJ1-1; 9 bases agree with TRBD1. The CDR3 sequence is 14 residues long. Germline values: CDR1 MNHEY, CDR2 SMNVEV (reference sequence). Germline trimming cut 5 bases from V and 4 bases from J; bases unmatched to any gene: 5. Here the CDR3 DNA reads TGTGCCAGCAGTCCATTGACAGGGGGCACTGAAGCTTTCTTT. Its translation is CASSPLTGGTEAFF.

This sequence joins TRBV6-1 and TRBJ1-5; D call uncertain. Germline assignment: CDR1 MNHNS and CDR2 SASEGT. CDR3 length: 17 amino acids. V dropped 2 bases and J dropped 3 bases, with 17 bases sitting between them. CDR3 in amino acids: CASSEPYLVGYNQPQHF. CDR3 nucleotides: TGTGCCAGCAGTGAACCTTACCTGGTAGGGTACAATCAGCCCCAGCATTTT.

The genes are TRBV30 and TRBJ1-3; D not resolved. The CDR3 loop spans 13 amino acids. V gave up 3 bases and J gave up 2 bases, with 8 bases separating them. CDR1 is GTSNPN, CDR2 SVGIG, per germline (reference sequence). In DNA form, the CDR3 reads TGTGCCTGGAGCCCCGGGCCTGGAAACACCATATATTTT. This codes for CAWSPGPGNTIYF.

This chain joins TRBV12-5 and TRBJ2-2, with 7 bases that match TRBD1. Germline-derived CDR1 and CDR2 are LGHNT and FRNRAP. V gave up 5 bases and J gave up 1 base; unmatched junction bases: 7. This CDR3 region has 16 residues. The DNA of the CDR3 is TGTGCTAGTGGTGACCCCGGGACAGTGAACACCGGGGAGCTGTTTTTT. Translated, it gives CASGDPGTVNTGELFF.

This sequence joins TRBV6-6 and TRBJ2-5, with TRBD1 matching over 9 bases. Looked up from germline, CDR1 is MNHNY and CDR2 is SVGAGI (reference sequence). V lost 0 bases and J lost 5; bases outside the gene matches: 1. CDR3 length equals 14 residues. Written as DNA, the CDR3 is TGTGCCAGCAGTTACTCTGACAGGGGGGAGACCCAGTACTTC. It codes for CASSYSDRGETQYF.

The V and J genes are TRBV9 and TRBJ2-4, with D possibly being TRBD1 or TRBD2 (5 bases each). The CDR3 is 16 residues long. Deletions cut 4 bases from V and 1 base from J, with 15 bases between. CDR1 is SGDLS, CDR2 YYNGEE, per germline. The chain's CDR3 is CASSPRPGRAKNIQYF. CDR3 nucleotides: TGTGCCAGCAGCCCCCGCCCGGGACGGGCCAAAAACATTCAGTACTTC.

The J gene is TRBJ1-2, the V gene TRBV27; 8 bases agree with TRBD1. Looked up from germline, CDR1 is MNHEY and CDR2 is SMNVEV (reference sequence). The CDR3 spans 16 residues. V dropped 3 bases and J dropped 8; count of bases not matched to a gene: 14. The CDR3 DNA follows: TGTGCCAGCAGTTTCGTGGGAGACAGGGGATCACCCGGCTACACCTTC. The encoded protein is CASSFVGDRGSPGYTF.

The CDR3 DNA is TGTGCCAGCAGCATCCCCGGGCCCTATGGCTACACCTTC. Translating gives CASSIPGPYGYTF. The V call is TRBV5-4, the J call TRBJ1-2; the D is unclear. The V gene's germline CDR1 is SGHNT and CDR2 YYREEE (reference sequence). V shed 4 bases and J shed 4 bases, with 11 bases lying between them. The CDR3 runs to 13 residues.

This chain uses TRBV11-3 with TRBJ2-5; D is possibly TRBD1 (6 bases). The CDR3 is 15 residues long. Germline loops: CDR1 SGHNT, CDR2 YENEEA. V lost 0 bases and J 4 bases, leaving 12 bases between the germline ends. The chain's CDR3 is CASSLEGQGTETQYF. DNA of the CDR3: TGTGCCAGCAGCTTAGAGGGTCAGGGGACAGAGACCCAGTACTTC.

This chain uses TRBV30 with TRBJ2-2, with 8 bases fitting TRBD1. The CDR3 totals 15 residues. Germline assignment: CDR1 GTSNPN and CDR2 SVGIG (reference sequence). V lost 0 bases, J lost 6 bases, and 6 bases stayed unmatched. DNA of the CDR3: TGTGCCTGGAGTGTAATGGACAGGGAGGCCGGGGAGCTGTTTTTT. It yields the protein CAWSVMDREAGELFF.

The V and J genes are TRBV5-1 and TRBJ1-2, with 11 nucleotides matching TRBD1. CDR1 and CDR2 from the germline V gene are SGHRS and YFSETQ. V was clipped by 4 bases and J by 3 bases; unmatched bases: 5. The CDR3 is 15 amino acids. CDR3 sequence reads: CASSTGTGGYYGYTF. CDR3 DNA sequence: TGCGCCAGCAGCACAGGGACAGGGGGGTACTATGGCTACACCTTC.